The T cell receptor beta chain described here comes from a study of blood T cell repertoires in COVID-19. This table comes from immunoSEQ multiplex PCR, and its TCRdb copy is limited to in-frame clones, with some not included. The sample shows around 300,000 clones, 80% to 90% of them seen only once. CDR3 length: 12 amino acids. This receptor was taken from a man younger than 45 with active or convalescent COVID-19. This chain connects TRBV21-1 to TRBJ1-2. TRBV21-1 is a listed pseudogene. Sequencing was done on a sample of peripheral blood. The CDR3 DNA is TGTGCCAGCAGCCTTCAAGCACCCGGCTACACCTTC. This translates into CASSLQAPGYTF.